This T cell receptor beta chain is from a study of T-cell reconstitution after alpha-beta-depleted transplantation in children. Unique molecular identifiers were incorporated during preparation of the TCRbeta library. TCRdb reanalysed the PCR reads using MiXCR and keeps one entry per CDR3 protein. The table lists 250,000 to 400,000 distinct CDR3 sequences, around 25% of them singletons. General study results and limits: In patients about two months after transplant, alpha-beta T cells reportedly arose from several hundred expanded graft clones. Once a year had passed after transplant, T-cell counts and diversity came mostly from newly produced T cells. Certain patients had high TCRbeta diversity at day 60, and it came from recipient T cells and thymic progenitors that survived.

On this clonotype itself: The target antigen is unknown.

The CDR3 loop spans 15 amino acids. From germline, CDR1 is SGHRS and CDR2 YFSETQ. V dropped 4 bases and J dropped 2; count of bases not matched to a gene: 7. V usage is TRBV5-1 and J usage is TRBJ2-3; 7 bases map to TRBD1. This receptor was identified in a male patient younger than 18 who had a stem cell transplant for acute lymphoblastic leukemia, so the T cells may come from the graft donor. The starting material was PBMCs, mostly from graft donor cells, obtained 180 days after TCRalphabeta/CD19-depleted stem cell transplant. The CDR3 here is CASSIRDRVTDTQYF. The CDR3 nucleotides are TGCGCCAGCAGCATCCGGGACAGAGTCACAGATACGCAGTATTTT.